These 27 T cell receptor beta chains originate from one sample sequenced in a study of response to subunit inactivated influenza vaccine. TCRdb reprocessed the RT-PCR reads via MiXCR and lists one record per CDR3 protein. This sample has under 550,000 distinct CDR3 sequences; roughly 7.6% occur once, and the top ten carry 10% to 15%. The material was PBMCs from blood, obtained less than 25 months after vaccination. The receptors shown here come from a man between 50 and 75 years old who received an inactivated influenza vaccine.

The chain employs TRBV20-1 and TRBJ1-5, with TRBD1 as a possible D gene (5 bases). Per germline, CDR1 DFQATT and CDR2 SNEGSKA (reference sequence). This CDR3 has 16 residues. The V end was cut by 4 bases, the J end by 0 bases, with 16 bases between. The CDR3 spells CSAIPGHQVSNQPQHF. The CDR3 bases are TGCAGTGCTATCCCCGGACACCAAGTTAGCAATCAGCCCCAGCATTTT.

This clonotype was recorded at least ten times. This chain uses TRBV29-1 with TRBJ2-5, with 7 bases fitting TRBD1. This CDR3 region has 14 residues. The germline gives CDR1 SQVTM, CDR2 ANQGSEA. The V segment lost 2 bases and the J segment 4 bases; nucleotides outside the gene matches: 7. This chain's CDR3 is CSVETGTAGETQYF. In DNA, the CDR3 is TGCAGCGTTGAAACCGGGACAGCAGGAGAGACCCAGTACTTC.

The CDR3 sequence: CASSRGTSGVDTQYF. CDR3 nucleotide sequence: TGTGCCAGCAGCCGCGGGACTAGCGGGGTTGATACGCAGTATTTT. The chain employs TRBV7-9 and TRBJ2-3; 13 nucleotides match TRBD2. V shed 5 bases and J 6 bases; nucleotides not matched to a gene: 5. The CDR3 runs 15 residues. The germline gives CDR1 SEHNR, CDR2 FQNEAQ (reference sequence).

This clonotype was detected many times. The J gene is TRBJ2-1, the V gene TRBV29-1; TRBD1 is a possible D gene (6 bases). The CDR3 sequence is 14 residues long. V was pared by 5 bases and J by 8 bases, with 19 bases between. The V gene's germline CDR1 is SQVTM and CDR2 ANQGSEA. In DNA form, the CDR3 reads TGCAGCGTTCTAGAGGGACATCCTGGGGATGAGCAGTTCTTC. This sequence encodes CSVLEGHPGDEQFF.

This clonotype was seen many times. V gene TRBV12-3 or TRBV12-4 combines with J gene TRBJ1-1; D possibly corresponds to TRBD1 (5 bases). V gave up 10 bases and J gave up 0 bases, with 21 bases separating them. The CDR3 sequence is 16 residues long. The DNA of the CDR3 is TGTGCCACCACACCCCTAGGAGGGGTCATGAACACTGAAGCTTTCTTT. It is translated as CATTPLGGVMNTEAFF.

The V gene is TRBV7-9, the J gene TRBJ2-4; 12 bases fit TRBD2. Germline lookup yields CDR1 SEHNR and CDR2 FQNEAQ (reference sequence). Trimming at V came to 4 bases and at J to 4 bases, leaving 8 bases not matched to a gene. The CDR3 loop spans 17 amino acids. CDR3 sequence (DNA): TGTGCCAGCAGCTCCGGGACTAGCGGGCCCCATAAAAACATTCAGTACTTC. It specifies CASSSGTSGPHKNIQYF.

About this clonotype: A read error may be the cause here, since a much bigger clone is one base away. The genes are TRBV7-9 and TRBJ1-6, with D maybe TRBD1 (5 bases). The CDR3 runs 14 residues. CDR1 and CDR2 from the germline V gene are SEHNR and FQNEAQ (reference sequence). V lost 3 bases and J 2 bases, leaving 5 bases between the germline ends. CDR3 protein: CASSLGPYNSPLHF. The CDR3 coding sequence is TGTGCCAGCAGCTTGGGACCCTATAATTCACCCCTCCACTTT.

The sample holds a few counts of this clonotype. The chain carries TRBV6-1 and TRBJ2-7, with D perhaps matching TRBD1 (5 bases). The V end lost 3 bases, the J end lost 4 bases, and 13 bases lay between the germline ends. Germline CDR1 MNHNS, CDR2 SASEGT. There are 14 residues in the CDR3. The CDR3 DNA reads as TGTGCCAGCAGTGACAGGGTGGCTGAGTACGAGCAGTACTTC. Its protein is CASSDRVAEYEQYF.

This clonotype was recorded at least ten times. The rearrangement joins TRBV12-3 or TRBV12-4 to TRBJ1-1, with 7 nucleotides matching TRBD1. The CDR3 totals 14 residues. V lost 7 bases to trimming and J lost 0 bases; unmatched junction nucleotides: 5. Written as DNA, the CDR3 is TGTGCCAGCAAACTCGGACAGGTGAACACTGAAGCTTTCTTT. Translated, it gives CASKLGQVNTEAFF.

The sample holds many counts of this clonotype. The rearrangement uses TRBV5-1 and TRBJ2-2, with D unclear. Trimming took 3 bases from V and 0 from J, leaving 12 bases between them. The CDR3 covers 16 residues. Germline CDR1 reads SGHRS; CDR2 reads YFSETQ. The CDR3 DNA reads TGCGCCAGCAGCTGGCGGCTACTTACGAACACCGGGGAGCTGTTTTTT. It encodes CASSWRLLTNTGELFF. Based on the CDR3 plus reference TRBV5-1 and TRBJ2-2, the full variable domain is KAGVTQTPRYLIKTRGQQVTLSCSPISGHRSVSWYQQTPGQGLQFLFEYFSETQRNKGNFPGRFSGRQFSNSRSEMNVSTLELGDSALYLCASSWRLLTNTGELFFGEGSRLTVL.

V usage is TRBV11-2 and J usage is TRBJ2-3; 9 nucleotides agree with TRBD2. Germline loops: CDR1 SGHAT, CDR2 FQNNGV. With V trimmed by 0 bases and J by 14 bases, 9 bases remained unmatched. CDR3 length equals 14 residues. CDR3 DNA: TGTGCCAGCAGCTTAGAACCGGGGACTAGCCCTGGGTATTTT. Translation: CASSLEPGTSPGYF.

This clonotype came up many times. The rearrangement joins TRBV5-1 to TRBJ1-2, with a weak D call TRBD1 (5 bases). This CDR3 region has 14 residues. Looked up from germline, CDR1 is SGHRS and CDR2 is YFSETQ. Trimming left V 4 bases short and J 5 bases short, with 15 bases between. CDR3 nucleotide sequence: TGCGCCAGCAGCACCTCCGGGACGGATTATGGCTACACCTTC. It specifies CASSTSGTDYGYTF.

This clonotype was seen only a few times. The V call is TRBV10-3, the J call TRBJ2-2, with a tentative D call TRBD1 (6 bases). Trimming took 5 bases from V and 6 from J, leaving 16 bases between them. The CDR3 length is 15 residues. In germline, CDR1 is ENHRY, CDR2 SYGVKD. Here the CDR3 reads CAISSGTPSSGELFF. The CDR3, as DNA: TGTGCCATCAGTTCCGGGACACCCTCTTCCGGGGAGCTGTTTTTT.

V is TRBV4-1 and J is TRBJ1-4; perhaps TRBD1 as D (6 bases). Germline lookup yields CDR1 MGHRA and CDR2 YSYEKL. V lost 2 bases, J lost 4 bases, and 14 bases lay in between. The CDR3 sequence is 16 residues long. The CDR3: CASSQIAQGLNEKLFF. DNA of the CDR3: TGCGCCAGCAGCCAAATCGCACAGGGACTTAATGAAAAACTGTTTTTT.

About this clonotype: Without the conserved terminal phenylalanine or tryptophan, this CDR3 likely stems from a read error. The chain links TRBV6-4 to TRBJ1-2; TRBD1 is a possible D gene (6 bases). Germline assignment: CDR1 MRHNA and CDR2 SNTAGT. V was cut by 10 bases and J by 4 bases, with 22 bases left in between. The CDR3 length is 15 residues. CDR3 in DNA: TGTGCCACCCAGGGGAGATCTGACATACTCTATGGCTACACCATC. It codes for CATQGRSDILYGYTI.

This clonotype was detected a few times. The rearrangement joins TRBV3-1 to TRBJ2-1; tentatively, D is TRBD1 or TRBD2 (5 bases each). V was trimmed by 4 bases and J by 3 bases, leaving 16 bases between them. The CDR3 contains 16 residues. Germline CDR1 LGHDT, CDR2 YNNKEL (reference sequence). CDR3 coding DNA: TGTGCCAGCAGCCTCCCCGGGGCCTCCGTCTACAATGAGCAGTTCTTC. Residues: CASSLPGASVYNEQFF.

This clonotype turned up a few times. The V gene is TRBV12-3 or TRBV12-4, the J gene TRBJ2-1; 9 nucleotides match TRBD2. The CDR3 is 15 residues long. Trimming took 3 bases from V and 5 from J; bases not matched to a gene: 5. The CDR3 spells CASSFWASGNNEQFF. CDR3 sequence (DNA): TGTGCCAGCAGTTTTTGGGCTAGCGGGAACAATGAGCAGTTCTTC.

The rearrangement links TRBV6-1 to TRBJ2-2, with a possible D match to TRBD2 (6 bases). Germline V gene sequence: CDR1 MNHNS, CDR2 SASEGT. V was clipped by 5 bases and J by 0 bases, with 10 bases between them. CDR3 length equals 15 residues. CDR3 DNA sequence: TGTGCCAGCAGTATAGCGGAAACGAACACCGGGGAGCTGTTTTTT. This sequence encodes CASSIAETNTGELFF.

Only a few counts were recorded for this clonotype. The chain has TRBV12-3 or TRBV12-4 and TRBJ2-5; unclear D gene. CDR3 length: 13 residues. Trimming took off 2 bases at V and 5 bases at J, with 9 bases between the two ends. The CDR3 DNA follows: TGTGCCAGCAGTTTAAAAGGTGTGGAGACCCAGTACTTC. This encodes CASSLKGVETQYF.

J is TRBJ2-4 and V is TRBV7-8; 7 bases map to TRBD2. The CDR3 is 17 residues long. J was trimmed by 1 base and V by 3 bases; bases with no gene match: 9. Germline CDR1 SGHVS, CDR2 FQNEAQ. This CDR3 is CASSLGGGSRAKNIQYF. CDR3 DNA sequence: TGTGCCAGCAGCTTGGGCGGGGGTTCAAGGGCCAAAAACATTCAGTACTTC.

This clonotype was counted at least ten times. The CDR3 sequence: CASSSPGVAGLLSSYNEQFF. The CDR3 bases are TGTGCCAGCAGTTCCCCCGGGGTAGCGGGGTTATTAAGCTCCTACAATGAGCAGTTCTTC. This chain links TRBV11-2 with TRBJ2-1; TRBD2 aligns across 8 bases. The CDR3 spans 20 residues. The ends lost 6 bases at V and 0 bases at J; junction bases unmatched: 19. Germline V lookup: CDR1 SGHAT, CDR2 FQNNGV.

V and J are TRBV5-1 and TRBJ2-1; TRBD2 matches at 16 bases. Germline loops: CDR1 SGHRS, CDR2 YFSETQ. This CDR3 is built from 17 residues. V shed 4 bases, J shed 6 bases, and the junction held 7 bases outside the gene matches. DNA for the CDR3: TGCGCCAGCAGCCCCGGGACTAGCGGGAGGGCGCTCAATGAGCAGTTCTTC. Translation: CASSPGTSGRALNEQFF.

The chain is built from TRBV11-2 and TRBJ2-7; no definite D call. From germline, CDR1 is SGHAT and CDR2 FQNNGV. Between the trimmed V and J ends, which lost 5 bases and 2 bases, there was a span of 10 bases. The CDR3 spans 13 residues. The DNA of the CDR3 is TGTGCCAGCAGCAGACGGATAACCTACGAGCAGTACTTC. Residues: CASSRRITYEQYF.

This clonotype came up a few times. The chain joins TRBV11-3 to TRBJ1-1; no clear D. The CDR3 is 13 residues long. V lost 5 bases to trimming and J lost 1 base, with 8 bases between them. The germline CDR1 and CDR2 sequences are SGHNT and YENEEA. The CDR3 sequence: CASSPSSNTEAFF. In DNA, the CDR3 is TGTGCCAGCAGCCCGAGCTCGAACACTGAAGCTTTCTTT.

The J gene is TRBJ2-7, the V gene TRBV2, with 11 bases identical to TRBD2. CDR1 and CDR2 from the germline V gene are SNHLY and FYNNEI. With V trimmed by 4 bases and J by 12 bases, 11 bases remained unmatched. This CDR3 is built from 14 residues. The CDR3 DNA reads TGTGCCAGCAGTGCTTCTAGCGGGGGGTTACGAGGGTACTTC. It encodes CASSASSGGLRGYF.

The chain recombines TRBV12-3 or TRBV12-4 with TRBJ2-7, with no clear D. V gave up 3 bases and J gave up 5 bases, with 14 bases separating them. There are 14 residues in the CDR3. Written as DNA, the CDR3 is TGTGCCAGCAGTTTTCCCCGGATTGGCCACGAGCAGTACTTC. It translates to CASSFPRIGHEQYF.

The chain employs TRBV12-3 or TRBV12-4 and TRBJ2-5; no definite D call. Trimming cost V 4 bases and J 5 bases, with 14 bases left between them. The CDR3 is 14 amino acids. The CDR3 DNA reads TGTGCCAGCAGTTCGCCGGGTACCGGCGAGACCCAGTACTTC. It specifies CASSSPGTGETQYF.